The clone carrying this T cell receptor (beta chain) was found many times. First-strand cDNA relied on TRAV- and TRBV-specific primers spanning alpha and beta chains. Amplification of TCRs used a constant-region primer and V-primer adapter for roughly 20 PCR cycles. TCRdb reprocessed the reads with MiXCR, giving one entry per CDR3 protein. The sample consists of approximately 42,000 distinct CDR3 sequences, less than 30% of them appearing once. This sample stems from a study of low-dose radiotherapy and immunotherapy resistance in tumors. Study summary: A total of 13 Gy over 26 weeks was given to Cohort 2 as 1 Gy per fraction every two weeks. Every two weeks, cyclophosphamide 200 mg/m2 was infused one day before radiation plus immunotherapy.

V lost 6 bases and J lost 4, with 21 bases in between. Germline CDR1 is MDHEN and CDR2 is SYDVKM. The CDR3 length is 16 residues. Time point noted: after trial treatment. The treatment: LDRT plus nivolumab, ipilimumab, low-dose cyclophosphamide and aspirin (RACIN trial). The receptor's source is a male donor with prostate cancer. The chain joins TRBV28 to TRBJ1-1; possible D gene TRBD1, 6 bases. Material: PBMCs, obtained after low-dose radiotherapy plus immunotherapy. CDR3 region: CASSPEGVGKGTEAFF. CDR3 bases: TGTGCCAGCAGCCCGGAGGGGGTCGGGAAAGGCACTGAAGCTTTCTTT.